This is a list of T cell receptor beta chains from one sample in a study of blood T cell repertoires in COVID-19. Sequencing used immunoSEQ multiplex PCR; TCRdb keeps in-frame clones, though not all of them. The sample has a few hundred thousand clones; about 90% are singletons. The sequenced sample was peripheral blood. Receptors originate from a woman in her twenties or thirties with COVID-19, enrolled during active disease. Each CDR3 is given with its conserved first and last residue.

TRBV7-9	TRBJ2-5	CASNFLRQALQETQYF
TRBV7-2	TRBJ2-3	CASSLSGLRTDTQYF
TRBV27	TRBJ1-5	CASSVHEPQHF
TRBV6-1	TRBJ2-1	CASSEFSRGTGQQFF
TRBV10-3	TRBJ2-1	CAISPPTSANEQFF
TRBV30	TRBJ1-5	CAWSVPADGLPNQPQHF
TRBV12-2	TRBJ2-3	CASRLGLAGGTSNTDTQYF
TRBV10-3	TRBJ2-5	CAISESGQGVETQYF
TRBV19	TRBJ2-5	CASTPLGGQETQYF
TRBV10-3	TRBJ2-5	CAISESIRPGGAQETQYF
TRBV5-1	TRBJ1-1	CASSLAGGGALVNTEAFF
TRBV5-1	TRBJ2-1	CASSWGQGPYNEQFF
TRBV4-3	TRBJ2-4	CASSHLRTGIGGNIQYF
TRBV19	TRBJ1-6	CASSIEGKSPLHF
TRBV6-5	TRBJ2-1	CASSSLLAGTYNEQFF
TRBV7-8	TRBJ2-7	CASSSPPLVSYEQYF
TRBV6-5	TRBJ2-2	CASSRDRVLAGELFF
TRBV9	TRBJ2-3	CASSVGGGQATDTQYF
TRBV15	TRBJ2-2	CATSSQIFDSRELFF
TRBV24-1	TRBJ1-4	CATSGQGNEKLFF
TRBV6-5	TRBJ2-7	CASSYSRGPYEQYF
TRBV19	TRBJ2-3	CASSIGGRAVDTQYF
TRBV7-2	TRBJ2-3	CASSFSTGPGTDTQYF
TRBV27	TRBJ2-2	CASSPLAPGPGELFF
TRBV28	TRBJ1-2	CASSLGTEGYTF
TRBV4-3	TRBJ2-1	CASSPRLAGSYNEQFF
TRBV5-1	TRBJ1-1	CASSLMGQGALAEAFF
TRBV7-9	TRBJ2-3	CASTEAGGTPDTQYF
TRBV12-3/TRBV12-4	TRBJ1-5	CASSWAENQPQHF
TRBV5-1	TRBJ2-3	CASSFRLAGGLDTQYF
TRBV10-1	TRBJ2-1	CASSEDLPSGRPNNEQFF
TRBV27	TRBJ2-7	CASRKGAGFPYEQYF
TRBV11-1	TRBJ2-3	CASSSIDRDTDTQYF
TRBV18	TRBJ1-2	CASSPREEDYGYTF
TRBV2	TRBJ2-3	CASSGLGQGYF
TRBV11-2	TRBJ2-7	CASSLFPRQGGHGYEQYF
TRBV28	TRBJ2-1	CASSIPSPTRWLQFF
TRBV7-2	TRBJ1-2	CASSLGHRNYGYTF